This T cell receptor (beta chain) derives from a study of identical twins. MiXCR, applied by TCRdb to the 5' RACE reads, yields one record per CDR3 protein. This table holds about 720,000 distinct CDR3 sequences, 15% to 20% found once. The CDR3 runs 14 residues. CDR1 and CDR2 (germline): LGHDT, YNNKEL (reference sequence). Between the trimmed V and J ends, which lost 0 bases and 4 bases, there was a span of 9 bases. The same data also went into a second study, on T cells expressing NK-cell markers.

This receptor was identified in a woman aged 18-29 years in good health. Source material: PBMCs. The gene calls are TRBV3-1 and TRBJ2-5, with a tentative D call TRBD2 (5 bases). The DNA of the CDR3 is TGTGCCAGCAGCCAAGATCGACTACTAGAGACCCAGTACTTC. Residues: CASSQDRLLETQYF.